The 12 T cell receptor beta chains below were found in one sample sequenced in a study of T cell responses to AZD1222 COVID-19 vaccine. Only in-frame clones appear in the TCRdb table, and some are missing; sequencing was by immunoSEQ multiplex PCR. The repertoire holds some 140,000 clones, 92% seen once, with roughly 3.1% in the top ten. Sample: peripheral blood, taken on day 0 of AZD1222 vaccination. Receptor source: an adult in good health.

V and J are TRBV2 and TRBJ1-4, with 9 nucleotides matching TRBD1. The CDR3 sequence is 18 residues long. From germline, CDR1 is SNHLY and CDR2 FYNNEI. The V gene end was trimmed by 3 bases and the J gene end by 6 bases; junction bases not matched to a gene: 14. For the CDR3, the DNA is TGTGCCAGCAGTGAGCCGTCCCGGGACAGGGCTCGGGATGAAAAACTGTTTTTT. This encodes CASSEPSRDRARDEKLFF.

The chain recombines TRBV7-7 with TRBJ1-3; tentatively, D is TRBD1 (6 bases). There are 16 residues in the CDR3. Trimming shortened V by 4 bases and J by 0 bases, and 13 bases separated the two germline ends. Germline V gives CDR1 SSHAT, CDR2 FNYEAQ (reference sequence). CDR3 in DNA: TGTGCCAGCAGCTCGACAGGCATCCACTCTGGAAACACCATATATTTT. Encoded protein: CASSSTGIHSGNTIYF.

The chain recombines TRBV6-5 with TRBJ2-3; no clear D gene. The CDR3 is made up of 15 amino acids. The germline V gene has CDR1 MNHEY and CDR2 SVGAGI. Trimming left V 2 bases short and J 2 bases short, with 11 bases between. This CDR3 reads CASSYAEANTDTQYF. The CDR3 DNA is TGTGCCAGCAGTTACGCTGAAGCGAACACAGATACGCAGTATTTT.

This clone was recorded once. The J gene is TRBJ1-1, the V gene TRBV6-6; 8 bases match TRBD1. The CDR3 is 16 amino acids. The V gene end was trimmed by 1 base and the J gene end by 1 base; junction bases not matched to a gene: 5. CDR1 and CDR2 from the germline V gene are MNHNY and SVGAGI (reference sequence). The CDR3 DNA reads TGTGCCAGCAGTTACTACCTAGACAGGGGGAACACTGAAGCTTTCTTT. Translation: CASSYYLDRGNTEAFF.

The chain recombines TRBV19 with TRBJ2-1; D possibly matches TRBD1 or TRBD2 (5 bases each). CDR1 and CDR2 from the germline V gene are LNHDA and SQIVND (reference sequence). Trimming removed 9 bases at V and 0 bases at J, with 27 bases between. The CDR3 extends over 19 amino acids. This chain's CDR3 is CASQHPGPTMRSSYNEQFF. CDR3 bases: TGTGCCAGCCAGCACCCGGGGCCAACAATGAGGAGCTCCTACAATGAGCAGTTCTTC.

J is TRBJ1-1 and V is TRBV4-1; 7 nucleotides line up with TRBD1. Germline CDR1 and CDR2: MGHRA and YSYEKL. This CDR3 has 14 amino acids. The trim removed 3 bases at V and 4 bases at J, leaving 5 bases unmatched. CDR3 nucleotides: TGCGCCAGCAGCCACGGACAGGCGGCCACTGAAGCTTTCTTT. It specifies CASSHGQAATEAFF.

The chain links TRBV6-5 to TRBJ2-5, with D perhaps matching TRBD2 (7 bases). Trimming removed 0 bases from V and 5 bases from J, with 10 bases in between. Germline V gene data show CDR1 as MNHEY and CDR2 as SVGAGI. The CDR3 covers 14 residues. The CDR3 loop is CASSYSRGGETQYF. DNA for the CDR3: TGTGCCAGCAGTTACTCGAGGGGGGGGGAGACCCAGTACTTC.

This clone was observed a single time. This chain joins TRBV25-1 and TRBJ1-1; D perhaps matches TRBD1 (5 bases). The CDR3 sequence is 14 residues long. The germline V gene has CDR1 MGHDK and CDR2 SYGVNS. Trimming took off 1 base at V and 1 base at J, with 7 bases between the two ends. In DNA, the CDR3 is TGTGCCAGCAGTGAATGGGGGGGGAACACTGAAGCTTTCTTT. Protein product: CASSEWGGNTEAFF.

Comments on this clone: It is unclear where the CDR3 begins or ends on the DNA, so no DNA is shown, and the CDR3 is as TCRdb lists it. The chain combines TRBV7-9 with TRBJ2-5; TRBD2 is the table's D call and was not checked against the DNA. Germline V gene data show CDR1 as SEHNR and CDR2 as FQNEAQ (reference sequence). The CDR3 is made up of 10 amino acids, end residues included. This CDR3 is CASSTSAQYF.

The rearrangement uses TRBV24-1 and TRBJ2-2; D unclear. The germline V gene encodes CDR1 KGHDR and CDR2 SFDVKD. The CDR3 is 15 residues long. The V end lost 2 bases, the J end lost 8 bases, and 14 bases lay between the germline ends. CDR3 sequence (DNA): TGTGCCACCAGTGATTCCGGTGGGTCGAGGGGGGAGCTGTTTTTT. This gives the protein CATSDSGGSRGELFF.

The rearrangement joins TRBV5-1 to TRBJ2-3; 12 bases are a match to TRBD2. Losses at the gene ends were 4 bases for V and 5 bases for J; bases not matched to a gene: 5. The CDR3 extends over 15 amino acids. Looked up from germline, CDR1 is SGHRS and CDR2 is YFSETQ. CDR3 in DNA: TGCGCCAGCAGCAACGGACTAGCGGGACGAGATACGCAGTATTTT. This gives the protein CASSNGLAGRDTQYF.

The chain links TRBV4-2 to TRBJ2-1; 11 bases are a match to TRBD2. Germline CDR1 is LGHNA and CDR2 is YNFKEQ. V lost 0 bases, J lost 2 bases, and 3 bases stayed unmatched. This CDR3 has 17 residues. The DNA for the CDR3 is TGTGCCAGCAGCCAAGAGGGGGGACTAGCGGCCTACAATGAGCAGTTCTTC. This encodes CASSQEGGLAAYNEQFF.